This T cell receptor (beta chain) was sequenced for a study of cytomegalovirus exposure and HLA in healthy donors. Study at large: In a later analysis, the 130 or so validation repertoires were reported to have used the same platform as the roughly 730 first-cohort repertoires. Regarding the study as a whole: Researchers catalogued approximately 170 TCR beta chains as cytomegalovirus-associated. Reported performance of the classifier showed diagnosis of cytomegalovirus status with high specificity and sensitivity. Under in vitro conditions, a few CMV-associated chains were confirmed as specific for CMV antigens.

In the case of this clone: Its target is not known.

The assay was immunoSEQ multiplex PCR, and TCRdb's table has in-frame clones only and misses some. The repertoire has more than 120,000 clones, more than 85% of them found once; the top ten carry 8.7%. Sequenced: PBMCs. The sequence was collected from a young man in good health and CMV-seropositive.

As DNA, the CDR3 is TGTGCCAGTAGTATCCCCGACAGGGGAGTTTCTGAAGCTTTCTTT. The encoded protein is CASSIPDRGVSEAFF. V and J are TRBV19 and TRBJ1-1, with 8 positions matching TRBD1. V dropped 3 bases and J dropped 6; count of bases not matched to a gene: 9. This CDR3 has 15 amino acids. Per germline, CDR1 LNHDA and CDR2 SQIVND (reference sequence).